These 2 T cell receptor beta chains originate from one sample sequenced in a study of CD8 T cells in ankylosing spondylitis. Findings and caveats of the study: A motif in TCR beta, a set of 8 or 9 highly homologous variants, appeared characteristic of ankylosing spondylitis blood.

Their cognate antigens are unknown. TCRdb re-derived calls from the 5' RACE reads in MiXCR, one entry per CDR3 protein. The sample holds about 220,000 distinct CDR3 sequences, about 7% seen once. The sequenced sample consisted of blood, either unsorted or a sorted T cell fraction (not recorded which). These receptors were taken from a male donor with ankylosing spondylitis.

This clonotype occurred a few times. The V and J genes are TRBV10-3 and TRBJ2-1; 9 bases line up with TRBD1. V was clipped by 0 bases and J by 7 bases; unmatched bases: 1. The germline V gene encodes CDR1 ENHRY and CDR2 SYGVKD. This CDR3 region has 14 residues. The CDR3 DNA follows: TGTGCCATCAGTGAGTCGACAGGGGGGAATGAGCAGTTCTTC. Translating gives CAISESTGGNEQFF.

This clonotype was detected many times. CDR3 protein: CASSPSLEQYF. CDR3 in DNA: TGTGCCAGCTCACCATCCTTGGAGCAGTACTTC. V and J are TRBV18 and TRBJ2-7; D remains ambiguous. CDR3 length: 11 amino acids. V was clipped by 2 bases and J by 7 bases, with 6 bases between them. The germline gives CDR1 KGHSH, CDR2 LQKENI.